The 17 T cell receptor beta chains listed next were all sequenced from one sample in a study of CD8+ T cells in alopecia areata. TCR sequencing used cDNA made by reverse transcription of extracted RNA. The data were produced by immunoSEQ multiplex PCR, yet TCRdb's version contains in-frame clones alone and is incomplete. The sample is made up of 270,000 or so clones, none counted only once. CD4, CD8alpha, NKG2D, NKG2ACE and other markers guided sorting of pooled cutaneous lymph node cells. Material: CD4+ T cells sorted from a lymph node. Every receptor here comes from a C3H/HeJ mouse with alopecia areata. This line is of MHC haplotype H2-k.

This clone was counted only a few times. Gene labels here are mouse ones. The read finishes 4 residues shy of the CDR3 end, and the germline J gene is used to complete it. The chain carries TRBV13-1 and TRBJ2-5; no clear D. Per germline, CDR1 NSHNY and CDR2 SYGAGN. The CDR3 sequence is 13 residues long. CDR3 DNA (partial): TGTGCCAGCGCCCGGTTGGAAGGGGAC. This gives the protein CASARLEGD. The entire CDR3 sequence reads CASARLEGDTQYF.

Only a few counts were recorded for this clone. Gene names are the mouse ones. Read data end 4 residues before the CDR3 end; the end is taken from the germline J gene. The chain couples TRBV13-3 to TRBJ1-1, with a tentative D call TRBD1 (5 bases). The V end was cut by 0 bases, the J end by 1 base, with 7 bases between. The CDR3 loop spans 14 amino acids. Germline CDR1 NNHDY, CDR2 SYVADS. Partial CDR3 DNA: TGTGCCAGCAGTGATGGGACATTAAACACA. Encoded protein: CASSDGTLNT. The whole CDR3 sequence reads CASSDGTLNTEVFF.

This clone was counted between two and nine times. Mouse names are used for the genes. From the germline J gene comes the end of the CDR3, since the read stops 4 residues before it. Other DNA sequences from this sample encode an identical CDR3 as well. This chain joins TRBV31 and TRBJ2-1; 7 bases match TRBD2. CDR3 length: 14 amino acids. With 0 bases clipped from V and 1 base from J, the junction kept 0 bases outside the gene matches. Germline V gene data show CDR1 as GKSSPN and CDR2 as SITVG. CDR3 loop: CAWSLLGNYAEQFF. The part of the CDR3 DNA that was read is TGTGCCTGGAGTCTACTGGGGAACTATGCT.

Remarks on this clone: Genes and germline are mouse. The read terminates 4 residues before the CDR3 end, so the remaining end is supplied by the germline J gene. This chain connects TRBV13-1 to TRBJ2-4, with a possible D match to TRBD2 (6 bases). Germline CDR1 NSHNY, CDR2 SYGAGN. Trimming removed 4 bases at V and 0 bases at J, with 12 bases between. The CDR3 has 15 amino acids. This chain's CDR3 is CASSSWGGSQNTLYF. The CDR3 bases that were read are TGTGCCAGCAGTAGCTGGGGCGGTAGTCAAAAC.

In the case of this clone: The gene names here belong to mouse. The CDR3: CASSSWGTQDTQYF. The part of the CDR3 DNA that was read is TGTGCCAGCAGTAGCTGGGGGACCCAAGAC. The chain links TRBV19 to TRBJ2-5, with 7 bases matching TRBD2. The CDR3 end lies 4 residues beyond the end of the read and is filled in from the germline J gene. This CDR3 region has 14 residues. With V trimmed by 3 bases and J by 2 bases, 3 bases remained unmatched. Germline values: CDR1 FNHDT, CDR2 SITEND (reference sequence).

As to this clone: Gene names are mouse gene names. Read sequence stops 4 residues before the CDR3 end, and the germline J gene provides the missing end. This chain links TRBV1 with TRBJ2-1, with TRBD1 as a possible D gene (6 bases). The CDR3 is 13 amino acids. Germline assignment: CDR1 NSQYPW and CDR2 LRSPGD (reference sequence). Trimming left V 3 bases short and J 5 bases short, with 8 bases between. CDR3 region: CTCSARGDAEQFF. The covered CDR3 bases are TGCACCTGCAGTGCCAGGGGCGATGCT. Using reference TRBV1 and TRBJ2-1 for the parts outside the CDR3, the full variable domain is VTLLEQNPRWRLVPRGQAVNLRCILKNSQYPWMSWYQQDLQKQLQWLFTLRSPGDKEVKSLPGADYLATRVTDTELRLQVANMSQGRTLYCTCSARGDAEQFFGPGTRLTVL.

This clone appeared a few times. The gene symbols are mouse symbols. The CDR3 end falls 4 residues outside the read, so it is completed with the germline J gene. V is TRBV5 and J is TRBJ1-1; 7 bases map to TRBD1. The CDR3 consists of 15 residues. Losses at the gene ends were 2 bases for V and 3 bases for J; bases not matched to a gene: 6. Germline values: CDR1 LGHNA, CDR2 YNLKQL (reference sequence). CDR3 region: CASSQIRDRDTEVFF. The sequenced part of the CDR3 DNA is TGTGCCAGCAGCCAAATCCGGGACAGAGACACA.

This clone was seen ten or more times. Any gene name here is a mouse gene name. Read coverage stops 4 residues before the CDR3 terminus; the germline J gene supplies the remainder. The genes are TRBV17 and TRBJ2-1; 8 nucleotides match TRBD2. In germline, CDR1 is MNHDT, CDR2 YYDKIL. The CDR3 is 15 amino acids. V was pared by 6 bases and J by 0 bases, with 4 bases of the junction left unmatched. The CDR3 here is CASRPLGDNYAEQFF. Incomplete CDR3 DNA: TGTGCTAGCAGACCACTGGGGGATAACTATGCT.

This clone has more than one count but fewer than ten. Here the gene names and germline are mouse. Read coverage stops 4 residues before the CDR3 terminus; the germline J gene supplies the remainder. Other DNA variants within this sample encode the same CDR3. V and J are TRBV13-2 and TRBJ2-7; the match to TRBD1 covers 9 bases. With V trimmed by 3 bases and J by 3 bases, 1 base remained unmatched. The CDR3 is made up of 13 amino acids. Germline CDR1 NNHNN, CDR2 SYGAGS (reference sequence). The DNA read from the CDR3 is TGTGCCAGCGGTGGGGACAGGGTCTAT. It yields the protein CASGGDRVY. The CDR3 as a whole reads CASGGDRVYEQYF.

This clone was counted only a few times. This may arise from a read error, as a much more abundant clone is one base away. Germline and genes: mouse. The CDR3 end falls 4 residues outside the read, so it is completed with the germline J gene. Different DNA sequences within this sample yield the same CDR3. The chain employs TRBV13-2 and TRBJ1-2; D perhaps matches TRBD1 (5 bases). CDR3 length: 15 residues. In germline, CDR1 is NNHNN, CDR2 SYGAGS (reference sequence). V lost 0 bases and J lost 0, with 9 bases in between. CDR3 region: CASGDAGGANSDYTF. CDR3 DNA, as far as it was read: TGTGCCAGCGGTGATGCGGGGGGTGCAAACTCC.

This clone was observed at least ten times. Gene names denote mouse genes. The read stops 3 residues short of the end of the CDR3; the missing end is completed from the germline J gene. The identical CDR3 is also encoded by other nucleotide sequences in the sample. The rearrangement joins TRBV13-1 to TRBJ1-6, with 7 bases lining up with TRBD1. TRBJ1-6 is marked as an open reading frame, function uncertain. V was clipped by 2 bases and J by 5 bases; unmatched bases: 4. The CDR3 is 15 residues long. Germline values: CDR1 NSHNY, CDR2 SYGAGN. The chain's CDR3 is CASSEGTANNSPLYF. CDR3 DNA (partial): TGTGCCAGCAGTGAAGGGACAGCAAATAATTCGCCC.

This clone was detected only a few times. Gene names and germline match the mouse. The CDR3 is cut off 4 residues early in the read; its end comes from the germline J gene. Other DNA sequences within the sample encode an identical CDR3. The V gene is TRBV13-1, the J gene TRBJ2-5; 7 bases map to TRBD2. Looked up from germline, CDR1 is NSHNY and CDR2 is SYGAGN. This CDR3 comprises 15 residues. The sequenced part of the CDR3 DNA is TGTGCCAGCAGTGATGCACGGGGGGGGGAAGAC. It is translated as CASSDARGGED. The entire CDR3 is CASSDARGGEDTQYF.

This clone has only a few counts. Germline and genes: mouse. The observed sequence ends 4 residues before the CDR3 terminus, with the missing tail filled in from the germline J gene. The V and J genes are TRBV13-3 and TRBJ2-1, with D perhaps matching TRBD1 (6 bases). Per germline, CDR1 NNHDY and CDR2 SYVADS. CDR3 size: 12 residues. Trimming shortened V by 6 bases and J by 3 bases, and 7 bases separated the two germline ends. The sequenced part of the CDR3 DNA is TGTGCCAGCAAGACAGGCTATGCT. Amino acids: CASKTGYA. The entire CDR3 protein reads CASKTGYAEQFF.

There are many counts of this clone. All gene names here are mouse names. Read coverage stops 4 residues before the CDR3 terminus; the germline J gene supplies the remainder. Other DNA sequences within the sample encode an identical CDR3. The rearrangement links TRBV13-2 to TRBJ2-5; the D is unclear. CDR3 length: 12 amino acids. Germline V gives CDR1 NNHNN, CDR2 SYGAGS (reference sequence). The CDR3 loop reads CASGDAGDTQYF. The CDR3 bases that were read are TGTGCCAGCGGTGATGCAGGAGAC.

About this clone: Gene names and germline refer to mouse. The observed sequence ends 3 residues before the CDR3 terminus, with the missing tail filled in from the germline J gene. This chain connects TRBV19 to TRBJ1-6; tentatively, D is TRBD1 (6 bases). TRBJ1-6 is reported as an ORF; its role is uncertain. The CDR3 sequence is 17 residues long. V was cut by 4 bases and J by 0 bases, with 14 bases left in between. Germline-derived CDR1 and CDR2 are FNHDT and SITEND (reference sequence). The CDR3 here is CASSLGTPNSYNSPLYF. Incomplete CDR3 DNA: TGTGCCAGCAGTCTTGGGACACCCAATTCCTATAATTCGCCC.

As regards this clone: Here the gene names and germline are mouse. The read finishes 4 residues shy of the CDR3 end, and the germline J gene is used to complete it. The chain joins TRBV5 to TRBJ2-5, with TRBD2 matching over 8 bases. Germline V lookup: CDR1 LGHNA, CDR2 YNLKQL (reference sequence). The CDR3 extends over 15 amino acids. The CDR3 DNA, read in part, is TGTGCCAGCAGCCAAGTTCTGGGGGGAGAGGAC. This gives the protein CASSQVLGGED. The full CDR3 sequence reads CASSQVLGGEDTQYF.

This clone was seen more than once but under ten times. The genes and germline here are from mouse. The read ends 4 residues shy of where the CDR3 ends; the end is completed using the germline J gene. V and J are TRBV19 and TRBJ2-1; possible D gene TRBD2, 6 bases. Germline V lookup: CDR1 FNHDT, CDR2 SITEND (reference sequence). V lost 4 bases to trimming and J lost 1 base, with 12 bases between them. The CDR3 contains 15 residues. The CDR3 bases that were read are TGTGCCAGCAGTCGCGGGGGGTCGAACTATGCT. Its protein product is CASSRGGSNYA. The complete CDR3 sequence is CASSRGGSNYAEQFF.